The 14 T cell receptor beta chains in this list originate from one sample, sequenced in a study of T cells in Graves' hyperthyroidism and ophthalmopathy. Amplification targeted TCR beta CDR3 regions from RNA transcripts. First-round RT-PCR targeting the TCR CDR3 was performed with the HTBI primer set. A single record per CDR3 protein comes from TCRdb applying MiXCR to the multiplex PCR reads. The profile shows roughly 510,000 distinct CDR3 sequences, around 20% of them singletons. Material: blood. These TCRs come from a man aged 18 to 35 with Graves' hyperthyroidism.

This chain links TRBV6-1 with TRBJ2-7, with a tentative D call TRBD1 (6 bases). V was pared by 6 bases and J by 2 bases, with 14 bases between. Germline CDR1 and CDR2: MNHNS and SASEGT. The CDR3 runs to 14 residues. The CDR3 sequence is CASRIQGRAYEQYF. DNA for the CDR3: TGTGCCAGCAGAATCCAGGGGCGAGCCTACGAGCAGTACTTC.

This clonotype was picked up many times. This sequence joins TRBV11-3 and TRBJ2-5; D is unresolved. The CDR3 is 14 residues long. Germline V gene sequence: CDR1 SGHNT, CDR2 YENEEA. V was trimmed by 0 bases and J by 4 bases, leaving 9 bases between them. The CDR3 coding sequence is TGTGCCAGCAGCTTAGAACGGGCCAGAGAGACCCAGTACTTC. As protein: CASSLERARETQYF.

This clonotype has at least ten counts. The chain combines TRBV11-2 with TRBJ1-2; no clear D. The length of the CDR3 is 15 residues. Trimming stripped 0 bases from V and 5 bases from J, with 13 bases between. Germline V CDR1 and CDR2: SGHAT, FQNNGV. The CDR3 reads CASSLERRTRYGYTF. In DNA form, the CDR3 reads TGTGCCAGCAGCTTAGAGAGGCGGACCCGTTATGGCTACACCTTC.

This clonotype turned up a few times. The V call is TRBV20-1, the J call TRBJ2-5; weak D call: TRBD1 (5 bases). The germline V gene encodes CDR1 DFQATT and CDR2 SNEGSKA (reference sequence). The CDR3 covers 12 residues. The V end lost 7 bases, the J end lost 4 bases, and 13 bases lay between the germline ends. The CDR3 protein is CSVRRGGETQYF. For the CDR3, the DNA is TGCAGTGTAAGAAGGGGTGGAGAGACCCAGTACTTC.

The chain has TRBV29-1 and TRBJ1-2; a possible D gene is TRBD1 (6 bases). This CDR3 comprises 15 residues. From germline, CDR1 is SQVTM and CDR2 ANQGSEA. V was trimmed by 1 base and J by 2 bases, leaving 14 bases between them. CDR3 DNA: TGCAGCGTTGAAGGACAGGACTCGGGAAACTATGGCTACACCTTC. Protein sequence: CSVEGQDSGNYGYTF.

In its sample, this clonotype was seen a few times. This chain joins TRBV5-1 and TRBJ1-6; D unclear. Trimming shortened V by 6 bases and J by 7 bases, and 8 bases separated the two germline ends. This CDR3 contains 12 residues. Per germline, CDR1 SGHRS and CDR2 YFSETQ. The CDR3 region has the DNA TGCGCCAGCAAACGGGAGAATTCACCCCTCCACTTT. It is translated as CASKRENSPLHF. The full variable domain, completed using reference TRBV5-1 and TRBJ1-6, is KAGVTQTPRYLIKTRGQQVTLSCSPISGHRSVSWYQQTPGQGLQFLFEYFSETQRNKGNFPGRFSGRQFSNSRSEMNVSTLELGDSALYLCASKRENSPLHFGNGTRLTVT.

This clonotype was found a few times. The CDR3 sequence is CASSQEEGAPPWGYTF. For the CDR3, the DNA is TGTGCCAGCAGCCAAGAGGAAGGGGCTCCCCCGTGGGGCTACACCTTC. This rearrangement joins TRBV3-1 to TRBJ1-2, with D perhaps TRBD1 (5 bases). CDR1 and CDR2 from the germline V gene are LGHDT and YNNKEL (reference sequence). The germline V and J ends were trimmed by 0 bases and 8 bases, with 19 bases remaining between them. This CDR3 is 16 amino acids long. The full variable domain, in which reference TRBV3-1 and TRBJ1-2 provide the parts outside the CDR3, is DTAVSQTPKYLVTQMGNDKSIKCEQNLGHDTMYWYKQDSKKFLKIMFSYNNKELIINETVPNRFSPKSPDKAHLNLHINSLELGDSAVYFCASSQEEGAPPWGYTFGSGTRLTVV.

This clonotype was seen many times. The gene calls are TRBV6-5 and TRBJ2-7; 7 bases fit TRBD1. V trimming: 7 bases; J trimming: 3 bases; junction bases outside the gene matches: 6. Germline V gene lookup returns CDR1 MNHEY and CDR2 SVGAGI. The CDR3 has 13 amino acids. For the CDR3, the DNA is TGTGCCAGCATGCGGACAGGATTCTACGAGCAGTACTTC. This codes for CASMRTGFYEQYF.

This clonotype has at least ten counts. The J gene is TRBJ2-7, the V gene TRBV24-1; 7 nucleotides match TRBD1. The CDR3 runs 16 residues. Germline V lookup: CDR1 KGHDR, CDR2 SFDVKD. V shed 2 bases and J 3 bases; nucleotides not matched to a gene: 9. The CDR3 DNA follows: TGTGCCACCAGTGATTCCGCGACAGGGAACATCTACGAGCAGTACTTC. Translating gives CATSDSATGNIYEQYF.

This chain's CDR3 is CASSLYGRGTGELFF. In DNA, the CDR3 is TGTGCCAGCAGTTTGTACGGGAGGGGAACCGGGGAGCTGTTTTTT. The chain combines TRBV12-3 or TRBV12-4 with TRBJ2-2; the match to TRBD2 covers 8 bases. The CDR3 loop spans 15 amino acids. Unmatched junction bases numbered 5, after V lost 3 bases and J lost 5 bases.

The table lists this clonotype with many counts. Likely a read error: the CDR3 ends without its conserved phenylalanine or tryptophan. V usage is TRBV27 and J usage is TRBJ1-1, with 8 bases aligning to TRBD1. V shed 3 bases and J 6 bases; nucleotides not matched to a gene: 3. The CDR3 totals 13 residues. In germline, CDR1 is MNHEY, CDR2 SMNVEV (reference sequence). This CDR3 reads CASSFRGQAEAFL. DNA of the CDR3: TGTGCCAGCAGTTTTCGGGGACAGGCTGAAGCTTTCCTT.

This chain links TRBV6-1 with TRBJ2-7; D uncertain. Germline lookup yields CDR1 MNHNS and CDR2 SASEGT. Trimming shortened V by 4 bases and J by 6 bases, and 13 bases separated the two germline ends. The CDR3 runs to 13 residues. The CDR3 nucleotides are TGTGCCAGCAGTGTCGGGTCCTGGGGCGAGCAGTACTTC. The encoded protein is CASSVGSWGEQYF.

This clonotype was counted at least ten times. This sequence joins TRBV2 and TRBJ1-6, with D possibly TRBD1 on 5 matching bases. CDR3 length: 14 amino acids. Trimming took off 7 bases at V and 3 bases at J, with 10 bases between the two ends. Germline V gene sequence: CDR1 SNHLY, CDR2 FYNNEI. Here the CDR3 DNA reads TGTGCCAGCATGGCGGGGGTCTATAATTCACCCCTCCACTTT. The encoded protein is CASMAGVYNSPLHF. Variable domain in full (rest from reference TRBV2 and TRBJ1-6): EPEVTQTPSHQVTQMGQEVILRCVPISNHLYFYWYRQILGQKVEFLVSFYNNEISEKSEIFDDQFSVERPDGSNFTLKIRSTKLEDSAMYFCASMAGVYNSPLHFGNGTRLTVT.

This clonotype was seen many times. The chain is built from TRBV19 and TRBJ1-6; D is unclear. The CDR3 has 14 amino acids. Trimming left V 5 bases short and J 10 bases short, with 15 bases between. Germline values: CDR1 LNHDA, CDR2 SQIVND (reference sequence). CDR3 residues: CASSLGKYGSPLHF. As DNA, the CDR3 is TGTGCCAGTAGTCTGGGAAAGTACGGATCACCCCTCCACTTT.